One TCR beta chain is described in this entry. The target antigen is unknown. This record comes from a study of regulatory T cells in long-lasting Graves disease. Study-level information: The criterion for persistent Graves' disease was over 5 years of antithyroid drugs with positive TSH receptor antibodies.

Points from the study as a whole: Patients with persistent Graves' had lower TCR diversity than newly diagnosed patients. There were preferences for TRBV28, TRBJ1-2 and TRBJ2-5 in persistent disease.

Time point denoted: persistent/refractory GD, antithyroid drugs over 5 years with positive TRAb. The authors made the TCR library using RNA they extracted from PBMCs. Trimming shortened V by 2 bases and J by 7 bases, and 12 bases separated the two germline ends. Per the germline V gene, CDR1 is GTSNPN and CDR2 is SVGIG (reference sequence). The CDR3 has 14 residues. Arm-PCR of CDR3 regions and iRepertoire HTBI primers were the basis on which TCR beta libraries were built. MiXCR, run by TCRdb on the multiplex PCR reads, gives a single entry per CDR3 protein. In the table there are approximately 690,000 distinct CDR3 sequences, about 30% of which are singletons.

The TCR sequence derives from a female donor with Graves disease. Sample: peripheral blood mononuclear cells (PBMCs), taken when the disease was refractory, from a patient treated with antithyroid drugs. V gene TRBV30 combines with J gene TRBJ1-6; D remains ambiguous. DNA for the CDR3: TGTGCCTGGAGTCGTGGGGTGAGGAATTCACCCCTCCACTTT. It yields the protein CAWSRGVRNSPLHF.